The 16 T cell receptor beta chains in this list originate from one sample, sequenced in a study of blood T cell repertoires in COVID-19. The method was immunoSEQ multiplex PCR; TCRdb's version includes in-frame clones alone and lacks a portion of them. Here the sample spans 140,000 to 150,000 clones, around 90% being singletons. Sequencing input: peripheral blood. The receptors were sampled from a woman aged 45 to 65 with acute or convalescent COVID-19.

The chain combines TRBV2 with TRBJ2-7; D is perhaps TRBD1 (6 bases). The V gene lost 6 bases and the J gene lost 1 base, with 10 bases spanning the gap. This CDR3 spans 13 amino acids. Germline CDR1 SNHLY, CDR2 FYNNEI. In DNA, the CDR3 is TGTGCCAGCAGGTTACAGGGATCCTACGAGCAGTACTTC. The encoded protein is CASRLQGSYEQYF.

The chain joins TRBV3-1 (or the pseudogene TRBV3-2) to TRBJ2-7; the D gene is possibly TRBD2 (6 bases). The germline V gene has CDR1 LGHDT and CDR2 YNNKEL (reference sequence). Trimming removed 2 bases from V and 2 bases from J, with 13 bases in between. CDR3 length: 15 amino acids. The DNA for the CDR3 is TGTGCCAGCAGCCAATTCCGGGACTCCGCCTACGAGCAGTACTTC. Translated: CASSQFRDSAYEQYF.

This CDR3 is CASSPPGQIYEQYF. As DNA, the CDR3 is TGTGCCAGTAGTCCGCCCGGACAGATCTACGAGCAGTACTTC. The gene calls are TRBV19 and TRBJ2-7; D possibly corresponds to TRBD1 (6 bases). The germline gives CDR1 LNHDA, CDR2 SQIVND (reference sequence). Deletions cut 5 bases from V and 3 bases from J, with 14 bases between. The CDR3 covers 14 residues.

V usage is TRBV7-3 and J usage is TRBJ1-6; D is possibly TRBD1 (5 bases). V was clipped by 5 bases and J by 15 bases, with 20 bases between them. The CDR3 is 14 residues long. CDR1 is SGHTA and CDR2 is FQGTGA in the germline V gene. The CDR3 nucleotides are TGTGCCAGCAGCCCCGGGACTCTTCCTCAACGCCTCCACTTT. Its protein product is CASSPGTLPQRLHF.

The chain joins TRBV19 to TRBJ1-5; weak D call: TRBD1 (5 bases). The length of the CDR3 is 15 residues. Germline V lookup: CDR1 LNHDA, CDR2 SQIVND (reference sequence). Trimming left V 6 bases short and J 2 bases short, with 14 bases between. The CDR3 loop is CASSLGAAGNQPQHF. CDR3 DNA: TGTGCCAGTAGCCTAGGGGCCGCCGGCAATCAGCCCCAGCATTTT.

The rearrangement links TRBV5-6 to TRBJ2-7, with 8 bases aligning to TRBD1. CDR1 is SGHDT and CDR2 is YYEEEE in the germline V gene. V was clipped by 4 bases and J by 3 bases; unmatched bases: 3. This CDR3 region has 13 residues. Written as DNA, the CDR3 is TGTGCCAGCAGCCAGACAGGGGTCTACGAGCAGTACTTC. Translated: CASSQTGVYEQYF.

The V and J genes are TRBV6-1 and TRBJ2-3; TRBD1 is a possible D gene (6 bases). The ends were cut back, 3 bases at V and 0 bases at J, with 7 bases in the middle. Germline V gene data show CDR1 as MNHNS and CDR2 as SASEGT. The CDR3 consists of 14 residues. CDR3 nucleotides: TGTGCCAGCAGTGATAGGGGGAGCACAGATACGCAGTATTTT. As protein: CASSDRGSTDTQYF.

The chain employs TRBV18 and TRBJ1-2; 8 bases fit TRBD1. Germline CDR1 and CDR2: KGHSH and LQKENI. J lost 5 bases, V lost 0 bases, and 5 bases had no gene match. The CDR3 consists of 15 residues. CDR3 loop: CASSPPHRQGYGYTF. CDR3 sequence (DNA): TGTGCCAGCTCACCACCGCACCGACAGGGGTATGGCTACACCTTC.

The V and J genes are TRBV7-3 and TRBJ1-1; D gene ambiguous. Germline V lookup: CDR1 SGHTA, CDR2 FQGTGA. The V gene lost 5 bases and the J gene lost 0 bases, with 7 bases spanning the gap. This CDR3 is built from 13 residues. CDR3 sequence: CASSPTVNTEAFF. In DNA form, the CDR3 reads TGTGCCAGCAGCCCAACAGTGAACACTGAAGCTTTCTTT.

This chain connects TRBV4-2 to TRBJ1-2; D not resolved. CDR3 length: 16 amino acids. Trimming pared 3 bases from V and 8 bases from J, leaving 22 bases between. Germline V lookup: CDR1 LGHNA, CDR2 YNFKEQ. CDR3 region: CASSQARTGAPGGYTF. For the CDR3, the DNA is TGTGCCAGCAGCCAGGCTCGAACCGGAGCTCCGGGGGGCTACACCTTC.

This sequence joins TRBV6-1 and TRBJ1-1; TRBD1 matches 9 bases. With 6 bases clipped from V and 0 bases from J, the junction kept 2 bases outside the gene matches. The CDR3 length is 14 residues. Germline values: CDR1 MNHNS, CDR2 SASEGT. The CDR3 DNA sequence: TGTGCCAGCAGACGACAGGGGGTGAACACTGAAGCTTTCTTT. It yields the protein CASRRQGVNTEAFF.

The chain couples TRBV6-5 to TRBJ2-5; D is possibly TRBD1 (5 bases). V gave up 3 bases and J gave up 5 bases, with 13 bases separating them. The CDR3 length is 14 residues. The germline CDR1 and CDR2 sequences are MNHEY and SVGAGI. The CDR3 here is CASSYLTGFETQYF. The CDR3 DNA reads TGTGCCAGCAGTTATCTAACAGGTTTTGAGACCCAGTACTTC.

The genes are TRBV3-1 (or the pseudogene TRBV3-2) and TRBJ1-6, with D possibly TRBD1 on 5 matching bases. V shed 6 bases and J shed 5 bases, with 14 bases lying between them. Germline values: CDR1 LGHDT, CDR2 YNNKEL (reference sequence). This CDR3 contains 15 residues. This CDR3 is CASSRSGLNNSPLHF. The CDR3 coding sequence is TGTGCCAGCAGTCGATCGGGACTGAATAATTCACCCCTCCACTTT.

The CDR3 region is CASSPSDFLYEQYF. In nucleotides, the CDR3 is TGCGCCAGCAGTCCTTCAGATTTCCTCTACGAGCAGTACTTC. The gene calls are TRBV5-1 and TRBJ2-7, with D uncertain. This CDR3 has 14 amino acids. The germline V and J ends were trimmed by 5 bases and 3 bases, with 15 bases remaining between them. Germline CDR1 SGHRS, CDR2 YFSETQ.

This clone was observed a few times. The chain joins TRBV7-8 to TRBJ1-2, with D possibly being TRBD1 (5 bases). Trimming stripped 5 bases from V and 7 bases from J, with 14 bases between. This CDR3 has 13 residues. Per the germline V gene, CDR1 is SGHVS and CDR2 is FQNEAQ. The CDR3 DNA reads as TGTGCCAGCAGCCTGGGGGGGAAGAGTGGCTACACCTTC. Its translation is CASSLGGKSGYTF.

This chain uses TRBV28 with TRBJ2-7; 8 bases map to TRBD1. Germline CDR1 MDHEN, CDR2 SYDVKM. V lost 8 bases to trimming and J lost 5 bases; unmatched junction nucleotides: 14. The CDR3 sequence is 15 residues long. For the CDR3, the DNA is TGTGCCAGCTTAGTGAGACAGGGGCTTTGGCACGAGCAGTACTTC. It yields the protein CASLVRQGLWHEQYF. Complete variable domain (other parts from reference TRBV28 and TRBJ2-7): DVKVTQSSRYLVKRTGEKVFLECVQDMDHENMFWYRQDPGLGLRLIYFSYDVKMKEKGDIPEGYSVSREKKERFSLILESASTNQTSMYLCASLVRQGLWHEQYFGPGTRLTVT.